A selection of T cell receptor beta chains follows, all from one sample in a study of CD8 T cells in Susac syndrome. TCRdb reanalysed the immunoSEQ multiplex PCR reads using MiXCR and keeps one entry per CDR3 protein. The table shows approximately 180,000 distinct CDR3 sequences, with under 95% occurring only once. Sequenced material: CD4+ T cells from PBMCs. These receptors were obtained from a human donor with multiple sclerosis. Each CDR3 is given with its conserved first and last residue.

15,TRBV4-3,CASSQEGTSGQPQHF
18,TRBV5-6,CASSLFRDSLSGSGELFF
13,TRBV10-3,CAIGTGGLRTQYF
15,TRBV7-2,CASSLPTGGGQRWFF
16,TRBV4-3,CASSQDHRYSGNTIYF
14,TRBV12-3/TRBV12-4,CASSWDRENGELFF
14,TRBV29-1,CSVDGATGFYGYTF
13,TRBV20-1,CSASPRAKYEQFF
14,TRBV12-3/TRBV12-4,CASRLAGDTYEQYF
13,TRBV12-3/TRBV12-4,CASSYRGNYGYTF
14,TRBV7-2,CASSLTRGGSEQYF